A single sample gave rise to the 25 T cell receptor beta chains below, sequenced in a study of early T cells in non-severe SARS-CoV-2 infection. Each CDR3 protein is one row after TCRdb ran MiXCR on the 5' RACE reads. The sample contains some 64,000 distinct CDR3 sequences, around 14% of which appear only once. The specimen sequenced was whole blood. These receptors all stem from an adult who was a healthcare worker with PCR-confirmed SARS-CoV-2 infection or an uninfected control (not recorded which).

This clonotype was counted between two and nine times. This rearrangement joins TRBV20-1 to TRBJ2-7, with 8 nucleotides matching TRBD2. The CDR3 has 14 residues. Trimming took 4 bases from V and 8 from J; bases not matched to a gene: 13. The V gene's germline CDR1 is DFQATT and CDR2 SNEGSKA (reference sequence). The DNA for the CDR3 is TGCAGTGCTAACCGCGGACTAGCCGTTGACAAGCAGTACTTC. Amino acid sequence: CSANRGLAVDKQYF.

This clonotype was seen repeatedly, ten times or more. The chain recombines TRBV29-1 with TRBJ1-2; the match to TRBD1 covers 8 bases. Trimming cost V 0 bases and J 5 bases; bases outside gene matches: 8. The CDR3 covers 15 residues. Per the germline V gene, CDR1 is SQVTM and CDR2 is ANQGSEA. CDR3 protein: CSVEDIGRGLYGYTF. CDR3 in DNA: TGCAGCGTTGAAGATATTGGCAGGGGGCTATATGGCTACACCTTC.

This clonotype was counted many times. The CDR3 loop is CASSLETGSFTEQYF. The CDR3 DNA sequence: TGTGCCAGCAGTTTGGAGACAGGGTCATTTACCGAGCAGTACTTC. The rearrangement uses TRBV12-3 or TRBV12-4 and TRBJ2-7, with TRBD1 matching 7 bases. Germline trimming cut 3 bases from V and 6 bases from J; bases unmatched to any gene: 11. This CDR3 region has 15 residues.

This clonotype came up a few times. The chain employs TRBV24-1 and TRBJ2-2; no clear D gene. The V and J ends lost 7 bases and 4 bases respectively, with 9 bases between them. CDR3 size: 13 residues. The V gene's germline CDR1 is KGHDR and CDR2 SFDVKD. The CDR3 nucleotides read TGTGCCACCAGCTCCGAAGGCACCGGGGAGCTGTTTTTT. Translating it yields CATSSEGTGELFF.

J is TRBJ2-6 and V is TRBV6-1; the D is unclear. Trimming pared 0 bases from V and 15 bases from J, leaving 9 bases between. Germline V lookup: CDR1 MNHNS, CDR2 SASEGT. This CDR3 comprises 12 residues. The CDR3 DNA reads TGTGCCAGCAGTGAAGCCGCCGGGCGCCTGACTTTC. It yields the protein CASSEAAGRLTF.

Ten or more counts support this clonotype. The rearrangement joins TRBV11-2 to TRBJ2-3; D is possibly TRBD1 (6 bases). V lost 2 bases and J lost 3, with 9 bases in between. The CDR3 is made up of 14 amino acids. Germline loops: CDR1 SGHAT, CDR2 FQNNGV. The CDR3 sequence: CASSLRGKTDTQYF. The CDR3 DNA sequence: TGTGCCAGCAGCTTAAGGGGGAAGACAGATACGCAGTATTTT.

This clonotype was seen ten or more times. The chain links TRBV9 to TRBJ2-5; 10 positions agree with TRBD1. The CDR3 has 18 amino acids. V was clipped by 0 bases and J by 2 bases; unmatched bases: 10. Germline values: CDR1 SGDLS, CDR2 YYNGEE. The CDR3 coding sequence is TGTGCCAGCAGCGTAGCCTGGGGGACAGGGGCAAGTCAAGAGACCCAGTACTTC. Translating it yields CASSVAWGTGASQETQYF.

This clonotype came up a few times. The genes are TRBV12-3 or TRBV12-4 and TRBJ2-1; 13 nucleotides align to TRBD2. Trimming cost V 5 bases and J 4 bases; bases outside gene matches: 8. CDR3 length: 17 amino acids. CDR3 amino acids: CASSPERGLAGYNEQFF. In DNA form, the CDR3 reads TGTGCCAGCAGTCCGGAGAGGGGACTAGCGGGGTACAATGAGCAGTTCTTC.

This clonotype has at least ten counts. The chain has TRBV2 and TRBJ1-3; no clear D gene. CDR1 is SNHLY, CDR2 FYNNEI, per germline. V was pared by 7 bases and J by 2 bases, with 18 bases between. The CDR3 consists of 16 residues. CDR3 sequence (DNA): TGTGCCAGCACCGAAAGTAGGGCTGGAGCTGGAAACACCATATATTTT. Its translation is CASTESRAGAGNTIYF.

In this sample, this clonotype turned up once. This rearrangement joins TRBV29-1 to TRBJ1-2; a possible D gene is TRBD1 (5 bases). Germline V gene data show CDR1 as SQVTM and CDR2 as ANQGSEA. V lost 4 bases to trimming and J lost 1 base, with 16 bases between them. The CDR3 contains 15 residues. The CDR3 nucleotides are TGCAGCGTTGCCGCCGGGGGTGCAGTTAACTATGGCTACACCTTC. Translated, it gives CSVAAGGAVNYGYTF. Full variable domain (rest looked up from reference TRBV29-1 and TRBJ1-2): SAVISQKPSRDICQRGTSLTIQCQVDSQVTMMFWYRQQPGQSLTLIATANQGSEATYESGFVIDKFPISRPNLTFSTLTVSNMSPEDSSIYLCSVAAGGAVNYGYTFGSGTRLTVV.

This clonotype was detected ten times or more. In DNA form, the CDR3 reads TGTGCCAGCAGCTTAGTCTCAGGGGGCAGGGACACTGAAGCTTTCTTT. Amino acid sequence: CASSLVSGGRDTEAFF. The V call is TRBV7-2, the J call TRBJ1-1, with 8 bases fitting TRBD1. V lost 1 base and J lost 3; bases outside the gene matches: 7. The germline V gene encodes CDR1 SGHTA and CDR2 FQGNSA. The CDR3 loop spans 16 amino acids.

This clonotype was recorded many times. V gene TRBV12-3 or TRBV12-4 combines with J gene TRBJ2-1; perhaps TRBD1 as D (6 bases). V shed 5 bases and J shed 7 bases, with 9 bases lying between them. The CDR3 runs 12 residues. The CDR3 is CASSRQGNEQFF. For the CDR3, the DNA is TGTGCCAGCAGTCGCCAGGGGAATGAGCAGTTCTTC.

This chain links TRBV7-2 with TRBJ1-1; D possibly corresponds to TRBD1 (5 bases). The germline CDR1 and CDR2 sequences are SGHTA and FQGNSA. CDR3 length: 13 residues. Trimming removed 10 bases at V and 0 bases at J, with 12 bases between. CDR3 sequence reads: CATGTEVNTEAFF. For the CDR3, the DNA is TGTGCCACGGGGACGGAGGTGAACACTGAAGCTTTCTTT.

This clonotype was seen ten or more times. The chain couples TRBV29-1 to TRBJ2-7, with D tentatively TRBD1 (6 bases). Trimming stripped 4 bases from V and 4 bases from J, with 8 bases between. The CDR3 covers 11 residues. CDR1 is SQVTM, CDR2 ANQGSEA, per germline. CDR3 sequence (DNA): TGCAGCGTTGGGACAGTTTACGAGCAGTACTTC. Its translation: CSVGTVYEQYF.

V usage is TRBV29-1 and J usage is TRBJ2-2; TRBD1 agrees at 8 bases. CDR3 length: 13 residues. Germline-derived CDR1 and CDR2 are SQVTM and ANQGSEA. Trimming removed 7 bases from V and 3 bases from J; junction bases left unmatched: 4. The CDR3 DNA is TGCAGCGCAGACAGGGGATACACCGGGGAGCTGTTTTTT. It is translated as CSADRGYTGELFF.

Ten or more counts support this clonotype. This chain uses TRBV15 with TRBJ1-5; D call uncertain. CDR1 LNHNV and CDR2 YYDKDF come from the germline V gene (reference sequence). The CDR3 loop spans 13 amino acids. Trimming removed 4 bases at V and 9 bases at J, with 13 bases between. The CDR3 loop reads CATSKNPIRPQHF. CDR3 coding DNA: TGTGCCACCAGCAAAAACCCTATTCGGCCCCAGCATTTT. Full variable domain (outside the CDR3, taken from reference TRBV15 and TRBJ1-5): DAMVIQNPRYQVTQFGKPVTLSCSQTLNHNVMYWYQQKSSQAPKLLFHYYDKDFNNEADTPDNFQSRRPNTSFCFLDIRSPGLGDTAMYLCATSKNPIRPQHFGDGTRLSIL.

This chain uses TRBV3-1 with TRBJ2-1; 7 bases agree with TRBD2. Per the germline V gene, CDR1 is LGHDT and CDR2 is YNNKEL (reference sequence). V trimming: 4 bases; J trimming: 4 bases; junction bases outside the gene matches: 4. There are 14 residues in the CDR3. Written as DNA, the CDR3 is TGTGCCAGCAGCCCCGCCGGGAGGTACAATGAGCAGTTCTTC. Protein sequence: CASSPAGRYNEQFF.

This clonotype was counted many times. The CDR3 region has the DNA TGTGCCAGCAGGGACAGGGGAAGTGAAAAACTGTTTTTT. Its translation: CASRDRGSEKLFF. The chain couples TRBV6-6 to TRBJ1-4; TRBD1 aligns across 9 bases. The germline CDR1 and CDR2 sequences are MNHNY and SVGAGI (reference sequence). J lost 7 bases, V lost 6 bases, and 3 bases had no gene match. The CDR3 contains 13 residues.

This clonotype showed up many times. The chain combines TRBV4-3 with TRBJ2-3, with 11 nucleotides matching TRBD1. The CDR3 sequence is 17 residues long. V lost 6 bases to trimming and J lost 3 bases; unmatched junction nucleotides: 11. CDR1 is LGHNA and CDR2 is YSLEER in the germline V gene. For the CDR3, the DNA is TGCGCCAGCAGTCCGTCTGGGACAGGGGGTCTGACAGATACGCAGTATTTT. Its protein is CASSPSGTGGLTDTQYF.

For this clonotype: A much larger clonotype is one base distant, so this may be a read error. As DNA, the CDR3 is TGTGCCAGCTTTGGGTCCACAGATACGCAGTATTTT. Its translation is CASFGSTDTQYF. The chain is built from TRBV12-3 or TRBV12-4 and TRBJ2-3; no definite D call. V was cut by 8 bases and J by 2 bases, with 8 bases left in between. CDR3 size: 12 residues.

The V gene is TRBV9, the J gene TRBJ1-6; possible D gene TRBD1, 6 bases. Germline assignment: CDR1 SGDLS and CDR2 YYNGEE. The CDR3 spans 14 residues. Trimming shortened V by 0 bases and J by 10 bases, and 11 bases separated the two germline ends. The CDR3 DNA follows: TGTGCCAGCAGCGTAGACAGGGTAGGCTCACCCCTCCACTTT. Residues: CASSVDRVGSPLHF.

At least ten counts were recorded for this clonotype. The chain employs TRBV7-2 and TRBJ2-1; 13 bases map to TRBD2. CDR1 is SGHTA and CDR2 is FQGNSA in the germline V gene. CDR3 length: 14 residues. V lost 3 bases to trimming and J lost 10 bases; unmatched junction nucleotides: 3. For the CDR3, the DNA is TGTGCCAGCAGCTTGGGACTAGCGGGAACCGAGCAGTTCTTC. As protein: CASSLGLAGTEQFF.

This clonotype appeared many times. This chain uses TRBV12-3 or TRBV12-4 with TRBJ2-1; 7 positions agree with TRBD2. The CDR3 consists of 14 residues. V was clipped by 7 bases and J by 3 bases; unmatched bases: 6. The CDR3 is CASTTGGSYNEQFF. The DNA of the CDR3 is TGTGCCAGCACCACGGGCGGGAGCTACAATGAGCAGTTCTTC.

This clonotype was counted between two and nine times. The chain recombines TRBV2 with TRBJ2-7, with no clear D. The germline V and J ends were trimmed by 10 bases and 4 bases, with 23 bases remaining between them. Germline V CDR1 and CDR2: SNHLY, FYNNEI. The CDR3 is made up of 15 amino acids. The CDR3 here is CATVVPERSAYEQYF. The DNA of the CDR3 is TGTGCCACGGTGGTCCCGGAACGAAGCGCTTACGAGCAGTACTTC.

The gene calls are TRBV27 and TRBJ1-2, with D perhaps TRBD1 (6 bases). V dropped 7 bases and J dropped 6 bases, with 21 bases sitting between them. There are 15 residues in the CDR3. Germline CDR1 reads MNHEY; CDR2 reads SMNVEV (reference sequence). Written as DNA, the CDR3 is TGTGCCAGCACTCTAAAGGGGGGTTACGGCAATGGCTACACCTTC. This encodes CASTLKGGYGNGYTF.